This TCR beta chain was documented in a study of blood T cells in healthy people across ages. Comment on this clonotype: This sequence may be a read error, since a much larger clone differs from it by one base.

Primers used in a second PCR of roughly 7 to 12 cycles were a sample-barcoded 5' primer and a J-beta primer mix. TCRdb processed the 5' RACE reads anew with MiXCR; each CDR3 protein has one entry. The sample has around 1.1 million distinct CDR3 sequences, 35% to 40% seen once. The length of the CDR3 is 15 residues. Germline V gene lookup returns CDR1 SGHRS and CDR2 YFSETQ. V trimming: 1 base; J trimming: 7 bases; junction bases outside the gene matches: 11. This TCR came from a man in his late teens or twenties in good health. V is TRBV5-1 and J is TRBJ2-7, with TRBD1 matching 7 bases. Sequenced sample: blood. The chain's CDR3 is CASSLPDRSYNEQYF. The DNA of the CDR3 is TGCGCCAGCAGCTTGCCGGACAGGAGTTACAATGAGCAGTACTTC.